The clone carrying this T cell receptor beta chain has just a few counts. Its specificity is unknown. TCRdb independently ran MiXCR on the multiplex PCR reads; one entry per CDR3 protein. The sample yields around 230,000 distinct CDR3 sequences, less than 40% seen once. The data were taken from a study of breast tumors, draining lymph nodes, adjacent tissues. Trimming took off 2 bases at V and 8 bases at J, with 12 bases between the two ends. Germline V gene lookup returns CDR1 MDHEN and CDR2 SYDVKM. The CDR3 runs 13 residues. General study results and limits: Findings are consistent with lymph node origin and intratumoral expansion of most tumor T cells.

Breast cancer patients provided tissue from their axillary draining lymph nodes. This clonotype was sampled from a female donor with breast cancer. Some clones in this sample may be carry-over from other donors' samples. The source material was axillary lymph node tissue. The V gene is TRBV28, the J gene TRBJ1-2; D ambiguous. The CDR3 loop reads CASSLGLGDGYTF. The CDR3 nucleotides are TGTGCCAGCAGTTTAGGCCTAGGAGACGGCTACACCTTC.